This T cell receptor (beta chain) is drawn from a study of blood T cell repertoires in COVID-19. Study-level background: Sources were T cells, B-cell-depleted T cells, or PBMCs; the material itself was cDNA or gDNA.

Germline V lookup: CDR1 SGHDN, CDR2 FVKESK. Trimming took 5 bases from V and 8 from J, leaving 10 bases between them. The CDR3 totals 12 residues. The method was immunoSEQ multiplex PCR; TCRdb's version includes in-frame clones alone and lacks a portion of them. The sample carries some 230,000 clones, more than 80% recorded once. A single count supports this clone. What was sequenced was PBMCs or T cells enriched from blood (not recorded which). The rearrangement links TRBV14 to TRBJ2-1, with unresolved D. This clonotype originated in a woman aged 18-35 years in a cohort exposed to, infected with or recovered from COVID-19 (not recorded which). The CDR3 region has the DNA TGTGCCAGCAGCATTACCCAGTATGAGCAGTTCTTC. It is translated as CASSITQYEQFF.